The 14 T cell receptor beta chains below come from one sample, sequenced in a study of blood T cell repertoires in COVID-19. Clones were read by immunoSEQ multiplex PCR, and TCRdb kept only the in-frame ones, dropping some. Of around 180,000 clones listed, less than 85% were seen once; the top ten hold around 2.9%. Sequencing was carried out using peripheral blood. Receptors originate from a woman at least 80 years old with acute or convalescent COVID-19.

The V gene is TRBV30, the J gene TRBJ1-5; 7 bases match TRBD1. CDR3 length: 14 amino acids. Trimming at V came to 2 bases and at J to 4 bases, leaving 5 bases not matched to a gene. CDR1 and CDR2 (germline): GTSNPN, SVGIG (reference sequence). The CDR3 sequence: CAWSRGTANQPQHF. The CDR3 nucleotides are TGTGCCTGGAGTCGGGGGACAGCAAATCAGCCCCAGCATTTT.

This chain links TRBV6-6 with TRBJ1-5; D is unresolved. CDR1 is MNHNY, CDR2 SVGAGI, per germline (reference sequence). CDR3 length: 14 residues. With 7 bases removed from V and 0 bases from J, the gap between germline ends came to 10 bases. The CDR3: CASIPSLSNQPQHF. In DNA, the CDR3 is TGTGCCAGCATCCCCAGTCTTAGCAATCAGCCCCAGCATTTT.

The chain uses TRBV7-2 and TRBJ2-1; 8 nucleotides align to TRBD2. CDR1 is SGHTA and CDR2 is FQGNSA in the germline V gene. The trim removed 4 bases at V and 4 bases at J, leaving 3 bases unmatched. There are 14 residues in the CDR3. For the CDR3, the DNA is TGTGCCAGCAGCTCTAGCGGGCTGTACAATGAGCAGTTCTTC. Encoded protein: CASSSSGLYNEQFF.

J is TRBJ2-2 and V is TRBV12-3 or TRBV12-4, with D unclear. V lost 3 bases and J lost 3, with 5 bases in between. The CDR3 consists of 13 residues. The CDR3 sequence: CASSFQDTGELFF. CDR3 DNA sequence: TGTGCCAGCAGTTTTCAGGACACCGGGGAGCTGTTTTTT.

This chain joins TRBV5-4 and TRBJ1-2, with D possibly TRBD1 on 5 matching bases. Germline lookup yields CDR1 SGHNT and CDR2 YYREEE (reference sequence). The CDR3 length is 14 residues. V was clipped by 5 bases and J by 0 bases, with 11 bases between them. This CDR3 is CASSRDRANYGYTF. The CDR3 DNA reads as TGTGCCAGCAGTCGTGACAGAGCTAACTATGGCTACACCTTC.

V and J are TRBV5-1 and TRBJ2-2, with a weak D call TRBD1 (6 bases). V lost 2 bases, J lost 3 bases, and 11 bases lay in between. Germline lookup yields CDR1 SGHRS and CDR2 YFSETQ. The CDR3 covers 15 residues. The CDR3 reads CASSLQGLDTGELFF. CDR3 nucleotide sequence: TGCGCCAGCAGCTTACAGGGTTTGGACACCGGGGAGCTGTTTTTT.

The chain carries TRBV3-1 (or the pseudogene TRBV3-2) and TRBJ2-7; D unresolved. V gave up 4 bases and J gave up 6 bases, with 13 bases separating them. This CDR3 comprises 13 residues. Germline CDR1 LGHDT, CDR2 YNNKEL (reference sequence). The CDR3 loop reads CASSPRFLGEQYF. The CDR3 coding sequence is TGTGCCAGCAGCCCGAGATTTCTCGGCGAGCAGTACTTC.

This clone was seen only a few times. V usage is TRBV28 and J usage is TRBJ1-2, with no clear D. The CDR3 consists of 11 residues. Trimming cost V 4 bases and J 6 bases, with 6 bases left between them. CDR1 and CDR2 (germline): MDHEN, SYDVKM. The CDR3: CASSYSDGYTF. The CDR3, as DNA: TGTGCCAGCAGTTATTCTGATGGCTACACCTTC.

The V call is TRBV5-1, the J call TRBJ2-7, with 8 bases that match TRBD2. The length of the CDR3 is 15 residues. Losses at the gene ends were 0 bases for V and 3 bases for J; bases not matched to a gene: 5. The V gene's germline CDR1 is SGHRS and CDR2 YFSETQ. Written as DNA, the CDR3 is TGCGCCAGCAGCTTGGCCCCGGGAGGGTTCTACGAGCAGTACTTC. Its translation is CASSLAPGGFYEQYF.

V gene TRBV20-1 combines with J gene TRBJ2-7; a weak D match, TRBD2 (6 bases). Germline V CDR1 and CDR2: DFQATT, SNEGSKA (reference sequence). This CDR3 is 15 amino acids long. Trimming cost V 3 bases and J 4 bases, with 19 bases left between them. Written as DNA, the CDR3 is TGCAGTGCTAGTAATCGGGAGATGGGGCCTTACGAGCAGTACTTC. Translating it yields CSASNREMGPYEQYF.

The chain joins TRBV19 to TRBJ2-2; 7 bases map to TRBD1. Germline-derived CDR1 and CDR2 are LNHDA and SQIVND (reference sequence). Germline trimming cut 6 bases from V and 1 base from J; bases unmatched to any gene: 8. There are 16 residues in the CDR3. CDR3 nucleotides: TGTGCCAGTAGCAGGACAGGACACCAGAACACCGGGGAGCTGTTTTTT. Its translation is CASSRTGHQNTGELFF.

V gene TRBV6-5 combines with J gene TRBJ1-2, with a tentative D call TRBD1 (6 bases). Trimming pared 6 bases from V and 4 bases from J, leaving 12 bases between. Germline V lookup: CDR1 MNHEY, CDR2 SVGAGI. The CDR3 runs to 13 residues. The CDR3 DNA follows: TGTGCCAGCAGGTCGGACAGCTTCTATGGCTACACCTTC. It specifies CASRSDSFYGYTF.

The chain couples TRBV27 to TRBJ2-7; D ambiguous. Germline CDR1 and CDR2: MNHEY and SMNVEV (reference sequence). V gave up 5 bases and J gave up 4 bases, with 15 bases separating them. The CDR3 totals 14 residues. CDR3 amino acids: CASSETEVAYEQYF. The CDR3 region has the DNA TGTGCCAGCAGTGAAACCGAAGTAGCATACGAGCAGTACTTC.

This chain's CDR3 is CASSPPSGTDTQYF. In DNA form, the CDR3 reads TGTGCCAGCTCACCACCTAGCGGCACAGATACGCAGTATTTT. The rearrangement uses TRBV18 and TRBJ2-3, with D tentatively TRBD2 (5 bases). The CDR3 has 14 residues. CDR1 and CDR2 from the germline V gene are KGHSH and LQKENI. V was trimmed by 0 bases and J by 1 base, leaving 5 bases between them.